A single sample gave rise to the 32 T cell receptor beta chains below, sequenced in a study of CD8 T cells in Susac syndrome (dated by TCRdb to about 2019). Preparation of the library involved the immunoSEQ multiplex PCR assay. RNA was extracted with the RNeasy kit and 0.5 to 1 ug was reverse transcribed using random hexamers. TCRdb cleaned the public reads at Q25 with fastp, built clones with MiXCR and kept in-frame beta chains. Merged by CDR3 protein, the rows form single entries marked with the most common genes and DNA. This sample has around 170,000 distinct CDR3 sequences in its table, and 95% of those were observed once. Roughly 0.15% of the sample goes to the ten largest clones. The sequenced sample was CD8+ T cells from PBMCs. Receptors originate from a human donor with Susac syndrome.

The chain carries TRBV20-1 and TRBJ2-7, with 7 bases identical to TRBD2. The CDR3 covers 16 residues. Germline trimming cut 5 bases from V and 3 bases from J; bases unmatched to any gene: 16. Germline V gene lookup returns CDR1 DFQATT and CDR2 SNEGSKA (reference sequence). The DNA of the CDR3 is TGCAGTGCTGGGGGGGAAGGGCTAGCGGAAAACTACGAGCAGTACTTC. This encodes CSAGGEGLAENYEQYF.

The chain employs TRBV3-1 and TRBJ1-1; D uncertain. Germline V gene data show CDR1 as LGHDT and CDR2 as YNNKEL (reference sequence). The V and J ends lost 4 bases and 0 bases respectively, with 15 bases between them. The CDR3 runs to 16 residues. The CDR3 reads CASSPGGRLMNTEAFF. The CDR3 nucleotides read TGTGCCAGCAGCCCCGGCGGACGTCTAATGAACACTGAAGCTTTCTTT.

V gene TRBV20-1 combines with J gene TRBJ2-7, with 9 positions matching TRBD1. Germline trimming cut 4 bases from V and 7 bases from J; bases unmatched to any gene: 8. The V gene's germline CDR1 is DFQATT and CDR2 SNEGSKA (reference sequence). This CDR3 has 13 residues. CDR3 DNA: TGCAGTGCTAAAAAAGGGACAGGGTATGAGCAGTACTTC. It codes for CSAKKGTGYEQYF.

The chain couples TRBV4-1 to TRBJ1-2, with 7 nucleotides matching TRBD1. Trimming at V came to 1 base and at J to 5 bases, leaving 4 bases not matched to a gene. This CDR3 is built from 14 residues. The germline CDR1 and CDR2 sequences are MGHRA and YSYEKL. The CDR3 DNA reads as TGCGCCAGCAGCCAAGGGGGACAGTTTTATGGCTACACCTTC. Translation gives CASSQGGQFYGYTF.

This clonotype was seen a single time. V gene TRBV20-1 combines with J gene TRBJ1-2; D unresolved. The germline V and J ends were trimmed by 0 bases and 4 bases, with 12 bases remaining between them. From germline, CDR1 is DFQATT and CDR2 SNEGSKA (reference sequence). This CDR3 comprises 14 residues. CDR3 region: CSAREPDGVYGYTF. CDR3 DNA sequence: TGCAGTGCTAGAGAACCCGACGGAGTCTATGGCTACACCTTC.

The chain combines TRBV18 with TRBJ2-1; 10 nucleotides line up with TRBD1. J was trimmed by 7 bases and V by 8 bases; bases with no gene match: 2. The germline CDR1 and CDR2 sequences are KGHSH and LQKENI. The CDR3 runs to 12 residues. As DNA, the CDR3 is TGTGCCAGCCGGGACAGGGGTAATGAGCAGTTCTTC. It translates to CASRDRGNEQFF.

The V gene is TRBV27, the J gene TRBJ2-1; D remains ambiguous. The CDR3 runs 13 residues. V was cut by 3 bases and J by 6 bases, with 9 bases left in between. CDR1 is MNHEY, CDR2 SMNVEV, per germline (reference sequence). CDR3 DNA: TGTGCCAGCAGTTTGTACCAGGCCAATGAGCAGTTCTTC. Translated, it gives CASSLYQANEQFF.

This clonotype was recorded once. The chain is built from TRBV6-1 and TRBJ2-2; D uncertain. CDR3 size: 16 residues. V lost 0 bases and J 7 bases, leaving 15 bases between the germline ends. Germline assignment: CDR1 MNHNS and CDR2 SASEGT. CDR3 sequence: CASSEASSAVGGELFF. The CDR3 DNA is TGTGCCAGCAGTGAAGCTTCTAGTGCGGTCGGCGGGGAGCTGTTTTTT.

This chain joins TRBV13 and TRBJ2-3, with 7 bases fitting TRBD1. CDR1 and CDR2 (germline): PRHDT, FYEKMQ (reference sequence). The CDR3 loop spans 12 amino acids. V was clipped by 4 bases and J by 7 bases; unmatched bases: 2. CDR3 DNA: TGTGCCAGCAGCTCGGGACAGTATACGCAGTATTTT. Translating it yields CASSSGQYTQYF.

This clonotype is a singleton in its sample. This chain uses TRBV5-4 with TRBJ2-2; D perhaps matches TRBD2 (5 bases). Trimming pared 4 bases from V and 7 bases from J, leaving 11 bases between. Germline CDR1 SGHNT, CDR2 YYREEE (reference sequence). CDR3 length: 13 residues. CDR3 coding DNA: TGTGCCAGCAGCCAAATCGGGATCGGGGAGCTGTTTTTT. Protein: CASSQIGIGELFF.

J is TRBJ2-2 and V is TRBV4-1; D call uncertain. Germline values: CDR1 MGHRA, CDR2 YSYEKL. Between the trimmed V and J ends, which lost 0 bases and 0 bases, there was a span of 11 bases. The CDR3 has 17 residues. The CDR3 nucleotides read TGCGCCAGCAGCCAAGATCGGAACAGACCGAACACCGGGGAGCTGTTTTTT. The encoded protein is CASSQDRNRPNTGELFF.

In DNA, the CDR3 is TGTGCCACCGGGACAGGGACCTACAATGAGCAGTTCTTC. Translated, it gives CATGTGTYNEQFF. The chain uses TRBV10-3 and TRBJ2-1, with 9 bases that match TRBD1. J gave up 2 bases and V 10 bases, and 3 bases lay outside the gene matches. In germline, CDR1 is ENHRY, CDR2 SYGVKD. There are 13 residues in the CDR3.

This clonotype was detected once. The V call is TRBV29-1, the J call TRBJ2-5, with D unclear. CDR1 is SQVTM and CDR2 is ANQGSEA in the germline V gene. V dropped 6 bases and J dropped 2 bases, with 4 bases sitting between them. This CDR3 has 10 amino acids. The CDR3 reads CSVQQETQYF. The CDR3 DNA sequence: TGCAGCGTCCAGCAAGAGACCCAGTACTTC.

This chain connects TRBV5-6 to TRBJ1-3; D call uncertain. Trimming left V 7 bases short and J 0 bases short, with 17 bases between. This CDR3 region has 16 residues. Germline CDR1 is SGHDT and CDR2 is YYEEEE. The CDR3 DNA reads TGTGCCAGCTTGTCAATGGTCGACAACTCTGGAAACACCATATATTTT. Its protein is CASLSMVDNSGNTIYF.

This clonotype was detected once. The J gene is TRBJ1-6, the V gene TRBV7-3, with D maybe TRBD1 (5 bases). Deletions cut 2 bases from V and 9 bases from J, with 14 bases between. Germline values: CDR1 SGHTA, CDR2 FQGTGA. The CDR3 extends over 15 amino acids. CDR3 in amino acids: CASSLLGNQGSPLHF. The CDR3 nucleotides read TGTGCCAGCAGCTTATTAGGAAACCAGGGTTCACCCCTCCACTTT. Complete variable domain (other parts from reference TRBV7-3 and TRBJ1-6): GAGVSQTPSNKVTEKGKYVELRCDPISGHTALYWYRQSLGQGPEFLIYFQGTGAADDSGLPNDRFFAVRPEGSVSTLKIQRTERGDSAVYLCASSLLGNQGSPLHFGNGTRLTVT.

V gene TRBV20-1 combines with J gene TRBJ2-5; 11 positions agree with TRBD2. Germline V lookup: CDR1 DFQATT, CDR2 SNEGSKA (reference sequence). The CDR3 sequence is 16 residues long. Trimming took 1 base from V and 4 from J; bases not matched to a gene: 8. The CDR3 sequence is CSARGIPSGRRETQYF. The CDR3, as DNA: TGCAGTGCTAGAGGGATACCTAGCGGGAGGAGAGAGACCCAGTACTTC.

The chain recombines TRBV5-1 with TRBJ2-5; maybe TRBD1 (5 bases). V gave up 1 base and J gave up 5 bases, with 15 bases separating them. Germline lookup yields CDR1 SGHRS and CDR2 YFSETQ. The CDR3 sequence is 15 residues long. The CDR3 region is CASSLKRGATETQYF. As DNA, the CDR3 is TGCGCCAGCAGCTTGAAAAGGGGCGCGACGGAGACCCAGTACTTC.

The CDR3 region is CASSSTGDGTNEKLFF. CDR3 nucleotide sequence: TGCGCCAGCAGCTCAACAGGGGATGGCACTAATGAAAAACTGTTTTTT. The chain links TRBV5-1 to TRBJ1-4; 7 nucleotides agree with TRBD1. V lost 3 bases, J lost 2 bases, and 7 bases stayed unmatched. The CDR3 is 16 amino acids. CDR1 is SGHRS and CDR2 is YFSETQ in the germline V gene. The whole variable domain, filled in from reference TRBV5-1 and TRBJ1-4, reads KAGVTQTPRYLIKTRGQQVTLSCSPISGHRSVSWYQQTPGQGLQFLFEYFSETQRNKGNFPGRFSGRQFSNSRSEMNVSTLELGDSALYLCASSSTGDGTNEKLFFGSGTQLSVL.

The gene calls are TRBV4-1 and TRBJ2-1, with 9 bases fitting TRBD1. The CDR3 covers 16 residues. The germline CDR1 and CDR2 sequences are MGHRA and YSYEKL. V lost 3 bases and J lost 2; bases outside the gene matches: 5. CDR3 sequence reads: CASSQRDRVTYNEQFF. For the CDR3, the DNA is TGCGCCAGCAGCCAGAGGGACAGGGTCACCTACAATGAGCAGTTCTTC.

The chain combines TRBV3-1 with TRBJ2-7; D may be TRBD2 (6 bases). Germline CDR1 LGHDT, CDR2 YNNKEL (reference sequence). The CDR3 spans 15 residues. Trimming removed 2 bases at V and 2 bases at J, with 13 bases between. This CDR3 reads CASSQSTGTPYEQYF. DNA for the CDR3: TGTGCCAGCAGCCAATCTACCGGGACTCCCTACGAGCAGTACTTC.

The chain couples TRBV9 to TRBJ2-1; D is unresolved. Trimming removed 1 base from V and 7 bases from J, with 6 bases in between. The germline gives CDR1 SGDLS, CDR2 YYNGEE. The CDR3 runs to 12 residues. CDR3 residues: CASSVTRNEQFF. DNA for the CDR3: TGTGCCAGCAGCGTAACCCGAAATGAGCAGTTCTTC.

The J gene is TRBJ1-1, the V gene TRBV12-3 or TRBV12-4, with a tentative D call TRBD1 (6 bases). The germline V and J ends were trimmed by 6 bases and 2 bases, with 16 bases remaining between them. The CDR3 totals 15 residues. CDR3 bases: TGTGCCAGCAGCCCAAGGACAGACATAAACACTGAAGCTTTCTTT. Protein sequence: CASSPRTDINTEAFF.

This clonotype was counted only a few times. The chain has TRBV19 and TRBJ2-7, with D perhaps TRBD1 or TRBD2 (5 bases each). CDR3 size: 14 residues. Germline loops: CDR1 LNHDA, CDR2 SQIVND (reference sequence). Between the trimmed V and J ends, which lost 5 bases and 4 bases, there was a span of 15 bases. DNA of the CDR3: TGTGCCAGTAGTCTCCGGGACGGACCTTACGAGCAGTACTTC. It translates to CASSLRDGPYEQYF. The complete variable domain, with remaining parts taken from reference TRBV19 and TRBJ2-7, reads DGGITQSPKYLFRKEGQNVTLSCEQNLNHDAMYWYRQDPGQGLRLIYYSQIVNDFQKGDIAEGYSVSREKKESFPLTVTSAQKNPTAFYLCASSLRDGPYEQYFGPGTRLTVT.

The gene calls are TRBV9 and TRBJ2-2; D not certain. CDR1 SGDLS and CDR2 YYNGEE come from the germline V gene. This CDR3 is 15 amino acids long. V was pared by 1 base and J by 1 base, with 8 bases between. CDR3: CASSVNLRNTGELFF. In nucleotides, the CDR3 is TGTGCCAGCAGCGTAAATCTGCGGAACACCGGGGAGCTGTTTTTT.

V gene TRBV7-9 combines with J gene TRBJ1-2, with D perhaps TRBD1 (5 bases). Trimming left V 4 bases short and J 4 bases short, with 7 bases between. The CDR3 runs 12 residues. From germline, CDR1 is SEHNR and CDR2 FQNEAQ (reference sequence). As DNA, the CDR3 is TGTGCCAGCAGCTCGACAGTCTATGGCTACACCTTC. It is translated as CASSSTVYGYTF.

The chain couples TRBV20-1 to TRBJ2-1, with 11 bases aligning to TRBD1. J was trimmed by 7 bases and V by 5 bases; bases with no gene match: 1. This CDR3 is 12 amino acids long. Germline V lookup: CDR1 DFQATT, CDR2 SNEGSKA (reference sequence). CDR3 residues: CSAWDRGNEQFF. In DNA form, the CDR3 reads TGCAGTGCTTGGGACAGGGGGAATGAGCAGTTCTTC.

The chain employs TRBV2 and TRBJ1-5; perhaps TRBD1 as D (5 bases). The CDR3 has 14 residues. Per germline, CDR1 SNHLY and CDR2 FYNNEI. Trimming took 3 bases from V and 6 from J, leaving 12 bases between them. The CDR3 sequence is CASSEPTGIQPQHF. The CDR3 DNA is TGTGCCAGCAGTGAGCCAACAGGAATTCAGCCCCAGCATTTT.

The rearrangement links TRBV7-9 to TRBJ2-6; 10 bases align to TRBD1. The V and J ends lost 2 bases and 1 base, in that order; junction bases with no gene match: 5. Per the germline V gene, CDR1 is SEHNR and CDR2 is FQNEAQ (reference sequence). The CDR3 totals 18 residues. Here the CDR3 DNA reads TGTGCCAGCAGCTTAACGGGACAGGGGAGGTCTGGGGCCAACGTCCTGACTTTC. This translates into CASSLTGQGRSGANVLTF.

DNA of the CDR3: TGTGCCAGCAGTTCACTCTTAAACGGCGAGCAGTACTTC. Translating gives CASSSLLNGEQYF. The chain couples TRBV28 to TRBJ2-7; D remains unclear. The CDR3 has 13 residues. CDR1 MDHEN and CDR2 SYDVKM come from the germline V gene. V dropped 4 bases and J dropped 6 bases, with 13 bases sitting between them. Drawing the rest from reference TRBV28 and TRBJ2-7, the complete variable domain is DVKVTQSSRYLVKRTGEKVFLECVQDMDHENMFWYRQDPGLGLRLIYFSYDVKMKEKGDIPEGYSVSREKKERFSLILESASTNQTSMYLCASSSLLNGEQYFGPGTRLTVT.

This chain joins TRBV5-1 and TRBJ1-2, with D uncertain. The germline V gene has CDR1 SGHRS and CDR2 YFSETQ. CDR3 length equals 17 residues. V was shortened by 4 bases and J by 1 base, with 20 bases between the two germline ends. The CDR3 DNA is TGCGCCAGCAGCCCTATACCCGGAGACGGAGATAACTATGGCTACACCTTC. Its translation: CASSPIPGDGDNYGYTF.

This chain links TRBV9 with TRBJ2-1; 7 bases are a match to TRBD2. Trimming cost V 0 bases and J 5 bases; bases outside gene matches: 2. This CDR3 is 14 amino acids long. Germline CDR1 is SGDLS and CDR2 is YYNGEE. The CDR3 reads CASSVGGGDNEQFF. The DNA for the CDR3 is TGTGCCAGCAGCGTAGGGGGGGGAGACAATGAGCAGTTCTTC.

The chain uses TRBV6-5 and TRBJ2-1; a possible D gene is TRBD2 (7 bases). V shed 6 bases and J shed 7 bases, with 16 bases lying between them. Germline V CDR1 and CDR2: MNHEY, SVGAGI. CDR3 length: 14 residues. Here the CDR3 DNA reads TGTGCCAGCAGCCTTCGGGGGGCTGGGAATGAGCAGTTCTTC. Its protein is CASSLRGAGNEQFF.